This TCR beta chain was retrieved from a study of naive and memory T cell subsets. General study points: There was no ground truth to check naive and memory subset results. In CD4 and CD8 cells, diversity dropped from naive through EMRA.

CMV status came from CD4+ IFNgamma after overnight CMV lysate stimulation. The junction had 13 bases not matched to a gene; V was cut back by 7 bases and J by 7 bases. The CDR3 is 15 amino acids. There are many counts of this clonotype. Antigen specificity is unknown. The beta constant-region primer was an equimolar mix of two oligonucleotides covering TRBC1 and TRBC2. MiXCR was run by TCRdb on the UMI-ligation and nested PCR reads, yielding one entry per CDR3 protein. Among around 90,000 distinct CDR3 sequences listed, more than 6.5% were seen once. Sequencing was carried out using central memory CD4+ T cells from blood. V is TRBV12-3 or TRBV12-4 and J is TRBJ1-1; TRBD1 matches at 9 bases. The sequence derives from a human donor in good health. CDR3 protein: CASKPQQGAAGEAFF. In nucleotides, the CDR3 is TGTGCCAGCAAACCCCAACAGGGGGCGGCTGGTGAAGCTTTCTTT.